The 17 T cell receptor beta chains reported below all come from one sample, sequenced in a study of OX40 agonist ivuxolimab in advanced cancers. Sequenced by immunoSEQ multiplex PCR; TCRdb stores in-frame clones only, minus some. This sample carries roughly 70,000 clones, around 88% of them seen once, and the ten largest clones take 2% to 2.5%. The sequenced sample was CD4+ or CD8+ T cells sorted from blood, obtained in a trial of the OX40 agonist ivuxolimab. Receptors were obtained from an adult with an advanced solid tumor such as melanoma, head and neck, liver or kidney cancer.

The chain combines TRBV6-4 with TRBJ2-7; no clear D. Trimming took off 2 bases at V and 3 bases at J, with 14 bases between the two ends. CDR1 is MRHNA and CDR2 is SNTAGT in the germline V gene. The CDR3 extends over 15 amino acids. Here the CDR3 DNA reads TGTGCCAGCAGTGACCCCCCCGTTCGGGTCTACGAGCAGTACTTC. Protein sequence: CASSDPPVRVYEQYF.

V and J are TRBV5-1 and TRBJ2-7, with 7 bases fitting TRBD1. This CDR3 has 14 amino acids. V gave up 3 bases and J gave up 4 bases; unmatched junction bases: 7. Germline CDR1 is SGHRS and CDR2 is YFSETQ. The CDR3 coding sequence is TGCGCCAGCAGCTCCGAACCGGGACAGTACGAGCAGTACTTC. Its protein is CASSSEPGQYEQYF.

The chain carries TRBV9 and TRBJ1-1, with 7 bases that match TRBD1. CDR3 size: 16 residues. The V and J ends lost 0 bases and 0 bases, in that order; junction bases with no gene match: 5. Germline-derived CDR1 and CDR2 are SGDLS and YYNGEE. The CDR3 DNA reads TGTGCCAGCAGCGTAGGGAGACAGGGACTGAACACTGAAGCTTTCTTT. Translation gives CASSVGRQGLNTEAFF.

The gene calls are TRBV19 and TRBJ1-1; D is uncertain. Germline assignment: CDR1 LNHDA and CDR2 SQIVND (reference sequence). This CDR3 is 13 amino acids long. Trimming left V 5 bases short and J 1 base short, with 8 bases between. DNA for the CDR3: TGTGCCAGTAGTTGGATCAAGAACACTGAAGCTTTCTTT. The encoded protein is CASSWIKNTEAFF.

This clone was picked up one time. The chain links TRBV5-1 to TRBJ2-7; D is unclear. There are 14 residues in the CDR3. With 0 bases removed from V and 7 bases from J, the gap between germline ends came to 14 bases. The V gene's germline CDR1 is SGHRS and CDR2 YFSETQ. CDR3 DNA sequence: TGCGCCAGCAGCTTGGATTGGGAATTGTGGGAGCAGTACTTC. It encodes CASSLDWELWEQYF. Looking up the rest from reference TRBV5-1 and TRBJ2-7 gives the full variable domain: KAGVTQTPRYLIKTRGQQVTLSCSPISGHRSVSWYQQTPGQGLQFLFEYFSETQRNKGNFPGRFSGRQFSNSRSEMNVSTLELGDSALYLCASSLDWELWEQYFGPGTRLTVT.

The chain uses TRBV28 and TRBJ2-7; no clear D. CDR3 size: 13 residues. CDR1 and CDR2 (germline): MDHEN, SYDVKM. V lost 6 bases, J lost 1 base, and 10 bases lay in between. The CDR3 loop is CASSRMQSYEQYF. The CDR3 DNA reads TGTGCCAGCAGCCGCATGCAGTCCTACGAGCAGTACTTC.

The chain carries TRBV7-9 and TRBJ1-1, with 9 bases aligning to TRBD1. Trimming cost V 1 base and J 7 bases; bases outside gene matches: 7. Germline V gives CDR1 SEHNR, CDR2 FQNEAQ (reference sequence). CDR3 size: 15 residues. The CDR3 spells CASSLGDREINEAFF. CDR3 in DNA: TGTGCCAGCAGCTTAGGGGACAGGGAGATTAATGAAGCTTTCTTT.

V gene TRBV18 combines with J gene TRBJ1-1, with D unresolved. The CDR3 contains 15 residues. In germline, CDR1 is KGHSH, CDR2 LQKENI. V lost 4 bases to trimming and J lost 0 bases, with 12 bases between them. CDR3 DNA sequence: TGTGCCAGCTCACTATCAACACCCATGAACACTGAAGCTTTCTTT. Translation gives CASSLSTPMNTEAFF.

V is TRBV7-2 and J is TRBJ2-5, with 7 bases aligning to TRBD2. Germline CDR1 and CDR2: SGHTA and FQGNSA. CDR3 size: 14 residues. V lost 2 bases to trimming and J lost 4 bases; unmatched junction nucleotides: 4. Here the CDR3 DNA reads TGTGCCAGCAGCTTACTGGGAGGGGCAGAGACCCAGTACTTC. Its translation: CASSLLGGAETQYF.

The chain carries TRBV5-6 and TRBJ1-3; no reliable D call. Germline V lookup: CDR1 SGHDT, CDR2 YYEEEE. V was trimmed by 0 bases and J by 4 bases, leaving 17 bases between them. This CDR3 contains 17 residues. The CDR3 nucleotides are TGTGCCAGCAGCTTGGGGGCCTGGGTTATGGCCGGAAACACCATATATTTT. Protein product: CASSLGAWVMAGNTIYF. Together with reference TRBV5-6 and TRBJ1-3, the CDR3 gives the full variable domain: DAGVTQSPTHLIKTRGQQVTLRCSPKSGHDTVSWYQQALGQGPQFIFQYYEEEERQRGNFPDRFSGHQFPNYSSELNVNALLLGDSALYLCASSLGAWVMAGNTIYFGEGSWLTVV.

The gene calls are TRBV7-9 and TRBJ2-3, with 8 bases lining up with TRBD1. Looked up from germline, CDR1 is SEHNR and CDR2 is FQNEAQ (reference sequence). V lost 4 bases, J lost 6 bases, and 0 bases stayed unmatched. CDR3 length equals 12 residues. DNA of the CDR3: TGTGCCAGCAGCTGGACAGGGGATACGCAGTATTTT. Translated: CASSWTGDTQYF.

The chain employs TRBV6-5 and TRBJ2-1; 8 bases map to TRBD1. Germline-derived CDR1 and CDR2 are MNHEY and SVGAGI. CDR3 length: 14 amino acids. The trim removed 5 bases at V and 7 bases at J, leaving 7 bases unmatched. This chain's CDR3 is CASSTRDRINEQFF. DNA of the CDR3: TGTGCCAGCAGTACCCGGGACAGGATAAATGAGCAGTTCTTC.

The chain combines TRBV5-4 with TRBJ2-3; tentative D call: TRBD2 (5 bases). This CDR3 is 13 amino acids long. V lost 0 bases, J lost 4 bases, and 6 bases lay in between. The germline gives CDR1 SGHNT, CDR2 YYREEE (reference sequence). CDR3 DNA: TGTGCCAGCAGCTTGGCCGGGGCAGATACGCAGTATTTT. It translates to CASSLAGADTQYF. The full variable domain, completed using reference TRBV5-4 and TRBJ2-3, is ETGVTQSPTHLIKTRGQQVTLRCSSQSGHNTVSWYQQALGQGPQFIFQYYREEENGRGNFPPRFSGLQFPNYSSELNVNALELDDSALYLCASSLAGADTQYFGPGTRLTVL.

This clone was counted only a few times. This rearrangement joins TRBV28 to TRBJ2-7; D may be TRBD1 or TRBD2 (5 bases each). The CDR3 runs 11 residues. The germline CDR1 and CDR2 sequences are MDHEN and SYDVKM. The V end was cut by 1 base, the J end by 9 bases, with 7 bases between. For the CDR3, the DNA is TGTGCCAGCAGTTTATCGGGGCCGCAGTACTTC. It translates to CASSLSGPQYF.

The genes are TRBV7-4 and TRBJ2-1; 12 bases are a match to TRBD2. The CDR3 length is 17 residues. The germline V gene has CDR1 SGHVT and CDR2 SQSDAQ. Germline trimming cut 1 base from V and 6 bases from J; bases unmatched to any gene: 7. CDR3 DNA: TGTGCCAGCAGCTTAGAAGATGGACTAGCGGGACCCAATGAGCAGTTCTTC. Translating gives CASSLEDGLAGPNEQFF. Based on the CDR3 plus reference TRBV7-4 and TRBJ2-1, the full variable domain is GAGVSQSPRYKVAKRGRDVALRCDSISGHVTLYWYRQTLGQGSEVLTYSQSDAQRDKSGRPSGRFSAERPERSVSTLKIQRTEQGDSAVYLCASSLEDGLAGPNEQFFGPGTRLTVL.

The chain is built from TRBV7-9 and TRBJ2-7; TRBD2 matches at 7 bases. The J segment lost 2 bases and the V segment lost 5 bases, leaving 12 bases of the junction unmatched. This CDR3 has 16 amino acids. Per the germline V gene, CDR1 is SEHNR and CDR2 is FQNEAQ (reference sequence). CDR3 residues: CASSPRPGRGTYEQYF. CDR3 coding DNA: TGTGCCAGCAGCCCGCGCCCGGGGCGGGGGACCTACGAGCAGTACTTC.

The chain combines TRBV2 with TRBJ1-4; a weak D match, TRBD1 (5 bases). This CDR3 is built from 14 residues. The V gene lost 3 bases and the J gene lost 8 bases, with 13 bases spanning the gap. The germline V gene encodes CDR1 SNHLY and CDR2 FYNNEI. The CDR3 protein is CASSDGTPGEKLFF. The DNA of the CDR3 is TGTGCCAGCAGTGATGGGACCCCGGGGGAAAAACTGTTTTTT.